The present TCR beta chain was sequenced within a study of neurological immune-mediated disorders. TCRdb reprocessed the 5' RACE reads with MiXCR, giving one entry per CDR3 protein. The sample shows around 100,000 distinct CDR3 sequences, about 10% of them seen only once. Ten or more counts support this clonotype. The time point here: longitudinal time-point 3. In germline, CDR1 is WNHNN, CDR2 SYGVQD (reference sequence). V lost 3 bases to trimming and J lost 6 bases, with 6 bases between them. The CDR3 is made up of 13 amino acids. Sequencing used PBMCs. This receptor was obtained from a female donor with HTLV-1-associated myelopathy (HAM/TSP). V and J are TRBV10-1 and TRBJ1-6; D not resolved. The CDR3 DNA sequence: TGCGCCAGCAGTGAACGGATTAATTCACCCCTCCACTTT. This gives the protein CASSERINSPLHF.